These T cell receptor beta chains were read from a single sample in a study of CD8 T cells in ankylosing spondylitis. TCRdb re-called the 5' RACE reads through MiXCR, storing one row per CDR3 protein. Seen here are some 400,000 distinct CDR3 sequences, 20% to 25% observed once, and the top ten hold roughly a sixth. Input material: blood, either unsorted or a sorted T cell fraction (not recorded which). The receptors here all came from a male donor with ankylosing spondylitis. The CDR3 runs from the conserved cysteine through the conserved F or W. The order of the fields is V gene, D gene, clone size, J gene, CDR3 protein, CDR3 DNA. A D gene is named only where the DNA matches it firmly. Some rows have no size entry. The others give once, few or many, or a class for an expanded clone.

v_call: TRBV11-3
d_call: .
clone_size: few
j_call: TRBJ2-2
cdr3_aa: CASSSRTETTGELFF
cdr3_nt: TGTGCCAGCAGCTCGCGAACAGAAACCACCGGGGAGCTGTTTTTT

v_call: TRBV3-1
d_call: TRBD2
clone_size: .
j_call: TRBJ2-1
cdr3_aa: CASSKPGLAGGLTYNEQFF
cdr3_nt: TGTGCCAGCAGCAAGCCGGGACTAGCGGGAGGGCTGACGTACAATGAGCAGTTCTTC

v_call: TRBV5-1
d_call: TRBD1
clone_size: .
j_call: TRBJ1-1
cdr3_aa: CASRLPGQGSFAFF
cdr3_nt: TGCGCCAGCAGGTTACCGGGACAGGGGAGTTTCGCTTTCTTT

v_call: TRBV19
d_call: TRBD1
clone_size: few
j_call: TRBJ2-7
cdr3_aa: CASRFRDRGLYEQYF
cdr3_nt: TGTGCCAGTAGATTCCGGGACAGGGGGCTCTACGAGCAGTACTTC

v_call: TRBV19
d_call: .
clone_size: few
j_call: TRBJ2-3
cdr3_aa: CASSAPGRLGSDTQYF
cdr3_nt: TGTGCCAGTAGTGCTCCGGGACGCCTGGGCTCAGATACGCAGTATTTT

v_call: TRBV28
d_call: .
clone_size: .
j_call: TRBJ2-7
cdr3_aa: CASSRGVGGAYEQYF
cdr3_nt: TGTGCCAGCAGTCGGGGCGTCGGGGGCGCCTACGAGCAGTACTTC

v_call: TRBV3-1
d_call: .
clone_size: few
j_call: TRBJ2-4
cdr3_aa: CASSQYRELDKNIQYF
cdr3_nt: TGTGCCAGCAGCCAATATCGGGAGTTGGACAAAAACATTCAGTACTTC

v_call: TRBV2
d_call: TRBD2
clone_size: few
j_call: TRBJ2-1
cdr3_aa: CASSWTSGKNEQFF
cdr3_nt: TGTGCCAGCAGTTGGACTAGCGGGAAGAATGAGCAGTTCTTC

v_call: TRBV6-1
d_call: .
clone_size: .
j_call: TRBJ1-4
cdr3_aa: CASRPGGLIEKLFF
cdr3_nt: TGTGCCAGCAGACCCGGGGGGTTGATCGAAAAACTGTTTTTT

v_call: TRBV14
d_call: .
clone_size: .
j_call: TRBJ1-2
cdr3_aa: CASSQDRFGYTF
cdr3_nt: TGTGCCAGCAGCCAAGACAGGTTTGGCTACACCTTC

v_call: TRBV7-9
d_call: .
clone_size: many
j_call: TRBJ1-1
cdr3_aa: CASQQLNTEAFF
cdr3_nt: TGTGCCAGCCAACAGTTGAACACTGAAGCTTTCTTT

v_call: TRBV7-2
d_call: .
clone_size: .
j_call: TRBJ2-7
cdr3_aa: CASSIDSSFTYEQYF
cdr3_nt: TGTGCCAGCAGCATTGACAGTTCCTTTACCTACGAGCAGTACTTC

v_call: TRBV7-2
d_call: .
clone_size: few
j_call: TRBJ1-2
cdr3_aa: CASSYRDAWGGYTF
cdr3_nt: TGTGCCAGCAGCTACCGGGACGCCTGGGGTGGCTACACCTTC

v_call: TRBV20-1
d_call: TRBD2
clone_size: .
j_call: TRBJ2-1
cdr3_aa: CSARDMGLAGNNEQFF
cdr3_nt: TGCAGTGCTAGAGACATGGGACTAGCGGGAAACAATGAGCAGTTCTTC

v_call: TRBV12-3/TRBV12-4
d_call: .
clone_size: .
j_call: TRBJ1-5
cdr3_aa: CASTKTGFSNQPQHF
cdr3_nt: TGTGCCAGCACTAAAACAGGGTTTAGCAATCAGCCCCAGCATTTT

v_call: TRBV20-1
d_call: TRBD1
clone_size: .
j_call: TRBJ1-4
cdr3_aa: CSARDLVTGGSATNEKLFF
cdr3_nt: TGCAGTGCTAGAGATCTTGTCACAGGGGGCTCGGCAACTAATGAAAAACTGTTTTTT

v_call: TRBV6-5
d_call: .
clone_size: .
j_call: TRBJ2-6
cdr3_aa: CASSYRQPISGANVLTF
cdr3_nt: TGTGCCAGCAGTTATAGGCAGCCAATCTCTGGGGCCAACGTCCTGACTTTC

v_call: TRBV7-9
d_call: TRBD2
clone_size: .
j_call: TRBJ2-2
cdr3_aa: CASSFQREANTGELFF
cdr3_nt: TGTGCCAGCAGCTTCCAGCGGGAGGCGAACACCGGGGAGCTGTTTTTT

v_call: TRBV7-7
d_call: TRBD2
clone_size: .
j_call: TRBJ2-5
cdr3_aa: CASSSRTSGRAWETQYF
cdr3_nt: TGTGCTAGCAGCTCAAGGACTAGCGGGAGGGCCTGGGAGACCCAGTACTTC

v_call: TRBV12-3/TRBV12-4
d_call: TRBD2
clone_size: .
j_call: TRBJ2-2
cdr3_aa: CASSTGTSGNTGELFF
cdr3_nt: TGTGCCAGCAGCACCGGGACTAGCGGGAACACCGGGGAGCTGTTTTTT

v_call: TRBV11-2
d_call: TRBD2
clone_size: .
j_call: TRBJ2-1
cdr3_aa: CASSLVRLAGGNEQFF
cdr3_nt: TGTGCCAGCAGCTTAGTTCGGCTAGCGGGAGGCAATGAGCAGTTCTTC

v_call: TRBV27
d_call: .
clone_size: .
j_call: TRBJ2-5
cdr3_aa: CASSLKRTRQETQYF
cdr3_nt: TGTGCCAGCAGTTTAAAGCGGACCCGACAAGAGACCCAGTACTTC

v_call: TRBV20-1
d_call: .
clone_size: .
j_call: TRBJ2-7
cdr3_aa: CSAASYEQYF
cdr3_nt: TGCAGTGCCGCTTCGTACGAGCAGTACTTC

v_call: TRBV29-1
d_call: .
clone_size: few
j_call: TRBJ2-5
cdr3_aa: CSVPTSRGWETQYF
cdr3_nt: TGCAGCGTCCCGACGAGCCGGGGTTGGGAGACCCAGTACTTC

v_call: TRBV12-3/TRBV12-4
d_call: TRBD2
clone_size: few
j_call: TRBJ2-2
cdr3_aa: CASIPELAGVRELFF
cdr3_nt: TGTGCCAGCATCCCCGAACTAGCGGGAGTAAGGGAGCTGTTTTTT

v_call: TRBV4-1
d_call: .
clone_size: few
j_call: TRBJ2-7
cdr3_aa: CASSHYLKLGRYEQYF
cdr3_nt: TGCGCCAGCAGCCATTACCTTAAGTTGGGGCGATACGAGCAGTACTTC

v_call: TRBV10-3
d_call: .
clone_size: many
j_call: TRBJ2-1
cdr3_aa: CAIQDRDRKYNEQFF
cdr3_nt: TGTGCCATCCAGGATAGGGACCGGAAATACAATGAGCAGTTCTTC

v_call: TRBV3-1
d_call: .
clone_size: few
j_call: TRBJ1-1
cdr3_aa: CASSQNMNTEAFF
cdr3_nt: TGTGCCAGCAGCCAAAATATGAACACTGAAGCTTTCTTT

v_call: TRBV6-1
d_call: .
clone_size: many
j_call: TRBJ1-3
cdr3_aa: CASKRDGDPGNTIYF
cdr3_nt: TGTGCCAGCAAAAGGGATGGGGATCCTGGAAACACCATATATTTT

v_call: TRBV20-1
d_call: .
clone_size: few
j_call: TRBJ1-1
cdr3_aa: CSARVGNTEAFF
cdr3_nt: TGCAGTGCTAGAGTAGGGAACACTGAAGCTTTCTTT

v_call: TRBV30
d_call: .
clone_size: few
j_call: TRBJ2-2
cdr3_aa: CAWSSRTNTGELFF
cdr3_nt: TGTGCCTGGAGTAGCAGGACGAACACCGGGGAGCTGTTTTTT

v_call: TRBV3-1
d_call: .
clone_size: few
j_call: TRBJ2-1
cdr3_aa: CASSQEGRSLDEQFF
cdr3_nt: TGTGCCAGCAGCCAAGAGGGCAGGAGTTTGGATGAGCAGTTCTTC

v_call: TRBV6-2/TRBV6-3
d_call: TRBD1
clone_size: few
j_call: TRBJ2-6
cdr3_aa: CASSLDRSGANVLTF
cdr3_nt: TGTGCCAGCAGTCTGGACAGGTCTGGGGCCAACGTCCTGACTTTC

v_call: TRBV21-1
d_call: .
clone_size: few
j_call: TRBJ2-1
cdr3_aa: CASSKSSLAENNEQFF
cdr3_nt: TGTGCCAGCAGCAAATCAAGTCTAGCGGAAAACAATGAGCAGTTCTTC

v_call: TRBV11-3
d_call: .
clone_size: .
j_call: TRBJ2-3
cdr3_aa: CASSWGRGADTQYF
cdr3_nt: TGTGCCAGCAGCTGGGGCAGGGGCGCAGATACGCAGTATTTT

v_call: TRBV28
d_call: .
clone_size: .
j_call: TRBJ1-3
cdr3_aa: CASSLEVDGLGNTIYF
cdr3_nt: TGTGCCAGCAGTTTAGAAGTTGACGGGCTGGGAAACACCATATATTTT

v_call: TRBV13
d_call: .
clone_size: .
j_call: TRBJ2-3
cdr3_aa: CASSLDFGTDTQYF
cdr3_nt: TGTGCCAGCAGCTTAGACTTTGGCACAGATACGCAGTATTTT

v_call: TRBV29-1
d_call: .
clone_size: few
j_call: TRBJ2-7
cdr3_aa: CSVEETRPNEQYF
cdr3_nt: TGCAGCGTTGAAGAAACACGGCCCAACGAGCAGTACTTC

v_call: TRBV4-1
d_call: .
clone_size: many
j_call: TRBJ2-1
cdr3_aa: CASSRPYAQGEQFF
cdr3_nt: TGCGCCAGCAGCCGTCCATATGCCCAGGGAGAGCAGTTCTTC

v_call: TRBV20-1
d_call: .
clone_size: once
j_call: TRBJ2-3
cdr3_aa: CATDTQYF
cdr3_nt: TGCGCCACAGATACGCAGTATTTT

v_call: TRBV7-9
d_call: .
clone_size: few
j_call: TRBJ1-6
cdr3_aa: CASRKGSNYNSPLHF
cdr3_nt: TGTGCCAGCAGGAAGGGCAGTAACTATAATTCACCCCTCCACTTT

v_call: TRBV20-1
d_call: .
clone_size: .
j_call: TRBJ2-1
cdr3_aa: CSARDREQFF
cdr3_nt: TGCAGTGCTAGAGATCGGGAGCAGTTCTTC

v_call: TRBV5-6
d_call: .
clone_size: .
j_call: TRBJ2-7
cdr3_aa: CASSLQATLEQYF
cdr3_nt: TGTGCCAGCAGCTTACAGGCGACGTTGGAGCAGTACTTC

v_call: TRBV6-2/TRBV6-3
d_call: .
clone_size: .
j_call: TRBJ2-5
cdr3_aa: CASRPPGEKTQYF
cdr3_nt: TGTGCCAGCAGACCTCCAGGGGAAAAGACCCAGTACTTC

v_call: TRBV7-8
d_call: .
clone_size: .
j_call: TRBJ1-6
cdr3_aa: CASSPSRQYNSPLHF
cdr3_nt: TGTGCCAGCAGCCCTAGCCGGCAGTATAATTCACCCCTCCACTTT

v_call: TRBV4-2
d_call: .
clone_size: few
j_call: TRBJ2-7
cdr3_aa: CASSQGLVLSEQYF
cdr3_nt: TGTGCCAGCAGCCAAGGACTAGTATTGAGCGAGCAGTACTTC

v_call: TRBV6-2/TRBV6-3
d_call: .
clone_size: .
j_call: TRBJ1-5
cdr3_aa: CASSDPGLNPNQPQHF
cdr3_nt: TGTGCCAGCAGTGATCCCGGACTTAATCCCAATCAGCCCCAGCATTTT

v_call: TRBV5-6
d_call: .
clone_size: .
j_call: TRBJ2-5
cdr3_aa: CASSYSRPEGTQYF
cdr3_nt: TGTGCCAGCAGCTATAGCCGACCTGAAGGGACCCAGTACTTC

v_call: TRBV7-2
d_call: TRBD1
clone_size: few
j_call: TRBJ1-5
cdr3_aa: CASSTDRGAQPQHF
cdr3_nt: TGTGCCAGCAGCACCGACAGGGGAGCTCAGCCCCAGCATTTT

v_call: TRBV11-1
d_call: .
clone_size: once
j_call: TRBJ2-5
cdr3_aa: CASSLSFGRFDETQYF
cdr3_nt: TGTGCCAGCAGCTTAAGTTTCGGCAGGTTCGATGAGACCCAGTACTTC

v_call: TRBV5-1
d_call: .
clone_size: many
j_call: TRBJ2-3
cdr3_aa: CASSLVQGSTDTQYF
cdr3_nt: TGCGCCAGCAGCTTGGTTCAGGGAAGCACAGATACGCAGTATTTT

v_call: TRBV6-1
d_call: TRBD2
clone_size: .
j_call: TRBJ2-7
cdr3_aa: CASRGVTSGSYEQYF
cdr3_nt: TGTGCCAGCAGGGGGGTAACTAGCGGGAGCTACGAGCAGTACTTC

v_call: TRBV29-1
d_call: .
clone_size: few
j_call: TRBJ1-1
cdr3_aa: CSVEDGLQAFF
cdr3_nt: TGCAGCGTTGAAGACGGACTACAAGCTTTCTTT

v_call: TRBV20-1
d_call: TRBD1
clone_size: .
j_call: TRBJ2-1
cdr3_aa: CSAHAGGDEQFF
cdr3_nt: TGCAGTGCCCACGCAGGGGGCGACGAGCAGTTCTTC

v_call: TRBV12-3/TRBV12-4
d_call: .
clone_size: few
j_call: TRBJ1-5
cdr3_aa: CASSFHGSHQPQHF
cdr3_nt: TGTGCCAGCAGTTTTCATGGGTCGCATCAGCCCCAGCATTTT

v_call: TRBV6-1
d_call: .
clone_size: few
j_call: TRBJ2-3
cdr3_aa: CAEGRGDRTDTQYF
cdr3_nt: TGTGCGGAGGGGAGGGGGGACCGGACAGATACGCAGTATTTT

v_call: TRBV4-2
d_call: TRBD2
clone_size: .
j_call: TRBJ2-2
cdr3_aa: CASSQDDGIPGGLAGLNTGELFF
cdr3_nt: TGTGCCAGCAGCCAAGACGACGGCATCCCAGGGGGACTAGCGGGGCTGAACACCGGGGAGCTGTTTTTT

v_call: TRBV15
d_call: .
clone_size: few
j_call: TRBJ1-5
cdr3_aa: CATSRDNRVGQPQHF
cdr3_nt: TGTGCCACCAGCAGAGATAACAGGGTGGGTCAGCCCCAGCATTTT

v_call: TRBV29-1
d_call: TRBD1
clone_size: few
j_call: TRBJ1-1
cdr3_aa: CSFDRGNTEAFF
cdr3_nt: TGCAGTTTTGACAGGGGAAACACTGAAGCTTTCTTT

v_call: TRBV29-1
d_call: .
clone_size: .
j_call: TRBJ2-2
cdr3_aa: CSVEYQANTGELFF
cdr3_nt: TGCAGCGTTGAATATCAGGCGAACACCGGGGAGCTGTTTTTT